Following are 16 T cell receptor beta chains from one sample sequenced in a study of CD8+ T cells in alopecia areata. cDNA prepared by RNA extraction and subsequent reverse transcription served as the template for sequencing. Method: immunoSEQ multiplex PCR; TCRdb's copy keeps in-frame clones and lacks some. The repertoire includes around 120,000 clones, 47% of them detected once, and roughly a tenth sits in the top ten. Material for sequencing was NKG2D-low CD8+ T cells sorted from blood. Source of these receptors: a human donor with alopecia areata.

The chain uses TRBV29-1 and TRBJ2-4, with D possibly matching TRBD1 (6 bases). In germline, CDR1 is SQVTM, CDR2 ANQGSEA. Trimming took 4 bases from V and 3 from J, leaving 10 bases between them. The CDR3 runs to 13 residues. The CDR3 region has the DNA TGCAGCGTTGTTAGGGACAACAAAAACATTCAGTACTTC. It translates to CSVVRDNKNIQYF.

Only a few counts were recorded for this clone. The chain employs TRBV29-1 and TRBJ2-5, with a possible D match to TRBD2 (5 bases). From germline, CDR1 is SQVTM and CDR2 ANQGSEA. This CDR3 spans 12 amino acids. V was trimmed by 2 bases and J by 5 bases, leaving 9 bases between them. This CDR3 is CSVEMEAETQYF. The CDR3, as DNA: TGCAGCGTTGAAATGGAGGCGGAGACCCAGTACTTC.

This clone was counted a few times. The chain has TRBV28 and TRBJ2-5; no clear D. This CDR3 has 14 amino acids. Trimming stripped 4 bases from V and 1 base from J, with 10 bases between. Looked up from germline, CDR1 is MDHEN and CDR2 is SYDVKM. CDR3 bases: TGTGCCAGCAGTTGGACGGAAGGCCAAGAGACCCAGTACTTC. Amino acids: CASSWTEGQETQYF.

The rearrangement links TRBV29-1 to TRBJ1-2; D remains ambiguous. The germline V and J ends were trimmed by 4 bases and 1 base, with 4 bases remaining between them. CDR3 size: 11 residues. The germline V gene has CDR1 SQVTM and CDR2 ANQGSEA. This CDR3 reads CSVGDNYGYTF. In nucleotides, the CDR3 is TGCAGCGTTGGCGATAACTATGGCTACACCTTC.

This clone was counted between two and nine times. The CDR3 nucleotides are TGTGCCAGCAGCCCGGGACAGGGGTTGTACGAGCAGTACTTC. As protein: CASSPGQGLYEQYF. The rearrangement joins TRBV14 to TRBJ2-7, with TRBD1 identical over 10 bases. CDR3 length: 14 residues. CDR1 and CDR2 from the germline V gene are SGHDN and FVKESK. The J segment lost 4 bases and the V segment lost 4 bases, leaving 4 bases of the junction unmatched.

This clone occurred a few times. The chain combines TRBV7-8 with TRBJ2-5; 9 positions agree with TRBD1. V dropped 6 bases and J dropped 5; count of bases not matched to a gene: 10. The CDR3 contains 15 residues. CDR1 SGHVS and CDR2 FQNEAQ come from the germline V gene. The chain's CDR3 is CASRGPGQGRETQYF. In nucleotides, the CDR3 is TGTGCCAGCAGGGGACCGGGACAGGGTAGGGAGACCCAGTACTTC.

J is TRBJ1-1 and V is TRBV5-6; unclear D gene. The CDR3 totals 16 residues. The germline V and J ends were trimmed by 4 bases and 4 bases, with 20 bases remaining between them. In germline, CDR1 is SGHDT, CDR2 YYEEEE. CDR3 bases: TGTGCCAGCAGCCTCGATGACTCAGTGGACCCCACTGAAGCTTTCTTT. Translating gives CASSLDDSVDPTEAFF.

The sample holds a few counts of this clone. The rearrangement uses TRBV29-1 and TRBJ2-5; D unresolved. The CDR3 extends over 13 amino acids. CDR1 and CDR2 (germline): SQVTM, ANQGSEA. V lost 7 bases and J lost 3, with 15 bases in between. CDR3 coding DNA: TGCAGCGCCACGCGGACGGAGAAAGAGACCCAGTACTTC. Residues: CSATRTEKETQYF.

The rearrangement links TRBV29-1 to TRBJ2-3, with a possible D match to TRBD1 (5 bases). The CDR3 has 11 amino acids. Germline V gene lookup returns CDR1 SQVTM and CDR2 ANQGSEA. Trimming took 3 bases from V and 7 from J, leaving 8 bases between them. The chain's CDR3 is CSVDRGYTQYF. CDR3 in DNA: TGCAGCGTTGATAGGGGTTATACGCAGTATTTT.

This clone was counted a few times. CDR3 in DNA: TGCAGCGTTGTCGGGACCACCTACGAGCAGTACTTC. Its translation is CSVVGTTYEQYF. The V call is TRBV29-1, the J call TRBJ2-7; D tentatively fits TRBD1 or TRBD2 (5 bases each). The V gene's germline CDR1 is SQVTM and CDR2 ANQGSEA. V dropped 4 bases and J dropped 2 bases, with 9 bases sitting between them. This CDR3 comprises 12 residues.

This clone has a handful of counts. The chain has TRBV29-1 and TRBJ2-1; the D gene is possibly TRBD1 (6 bases). Germline CDR1 reads SQVTM; CDR2 reads ANQGSEA. With 7 bases removed from V and 8 bases from J, the gap between germline ends came to 18 bases. The length of the CDR3 is 13 residues. CDR3 residues: CSARDKYNDEQFF. CDR3 coding DNA: TGCAGCGCCCGGGACAAGTACAACGATGAGCAGTTCTTC.

The genes are TRBV27 and TRBJ2-7, with D possibly TRBD1 on 6 matching bases. From germline, CDR1 is MNHEY and CDR2 SMNVEV (reference sequence). Trimming took 2 bases from V and 4 from J, leaving 12 bases between them. This CDR3 contains 14 residues. The CDR3 DNA follows: TGTGCCAGCAGTTTAAGGGCAGGGGTTTACGAGCAGTACTTC. The encoded protein is CASSLRAGVYEQYF.

The rearrangement links TRBV15 to TRBJ2-1, with TRBD1 matching over 8 bases. CDR1 is LNHNV, CDR2 YYDKDF, per germline (reference sequence). The junction had 2 bases not matched to a gene; V was cut back by 4 bases and J by 9 bases. The CDR3 consists of 12 residues. The CDR3 DNA follows: TGTGCCACCAGCAAGACAGGGGCTGAGCAGTTCTTC. It codes for CATSKTGAEQFF.

The gene calls are TRBV7-9 and TRBJ1-1; tentatively, D is TRBD1 (5 bases). The CDR3 length is 12 residues. Germline assignment: CDR1 SEHNR and CDR2 FQNEAQ (reference sequence). Trimming pared 6 bases from V and 6 bases from J, leaving 11 bases between. CDR3 bases: TGTGCCAGCAGTTTTGGGACTTCTGAAGCTTTCTTT. Its protein product is CASSFGTSEAFF. Drawing the rest from reference TRBV7-9 and TRBJ1-1, the complete variable domain is DTGVSQNPRHKITKRGQNVTFRCDPISEHNRLYWYRQTLGQGPEFLTYFQNEAQLEKSRLLSDRFSAERPKGSFSTLEIQRTEQGDSAMYLCASSFGTSEAFFGQGTRLTVV.

The rearrangement uses TRBV25-1 and TRBJ2-1; D unclear. The CDR3 loop spans 15 amino acids. Trimming took 3 bases from V and 5 from J, leaving 14 bases between them. Germline V gives CDR1 MGHDK, CDR2 SYGVNS. The CDR3 spells CASSDLGSDHNEQFF. The CDR3 bases are TGTGCCAGCAGTGATCTCGGGTCAGATCACAATGAGCAGTTCTTC.

The CDR3 reads CASSFRGLGDTQYF. The CDR3 DNA reads TGTGCCAGCAGTTTTCGGGGGCTGGGGGATACGCAGTATTTT. This chain uses TRBV28 with TRBJ2-3, with D perhaps being TRBD1 or TRBD2 (6 bases each). V gave up 3 bases and J gave up 6 bases, with 13 bases separating them. The CDR3 totals 14 residues. Germline CDR1 is MDHEN and CDR2 is SYDVKM. The full variable domain, its missing parts supplied by reference TRBV28 and TRBJ2-3, is DVKVTQSSRYLVKRTGEKVFLECVQDMDHENMFWYRQDPGLGLRLIYFSYDVKMKEKGDIPEGYSVSREKKERFSLILESASTNQTSMYLCASSFRGLGDTQYFGPGTRLTVL.